The 19 T cell receptor beta chains below all came from one sample that was sequenced in a study of shared clonotypes between healthy human individuals. Clones were read by immunoSEQ multiplex PCR, and TCRdb kept only the in-frame ones, dropping some. Of about 2.3 million clones detected, under 95% appear once; the ten largest clones hold approximately 0.4%. The sample comprised naive CD4+ T cells from PBMCs. Subset reported: CD45RA+ positively selected. The receptors stem from a man aged 18-30 years in good health. Some clones in this sample may be carry-over from other donors' samples.

This sequence joins TRBV7-2 and TRBJ1-1; possibly TRBD1 for D (6 bases). Germline V gene sequence: CDR1 SGHTA, CDR2 FQGNSA. With 4 bases removed from V and 1 base from J, the gap between germline ends came to 13 bases. This CDR3 region has 15 residues. CDR3 region: CASSSTRGRNTEAFF. The DNA of the CDR3 is TGTGCCAGCAGCTCTACTCGGGGGCGGAACACTGAAGCTTTCTTT. The variable domain in full, completed from reference TRBV7-2 and TRBJ1-1, reads GAGVSQSPSNKVTEKGKDVELRCDPISGHTALYWYRQSLGQGLEFLIYFQGNSAPDKSGLPSDRFSAERTGGSVSTLTIQRTQQEDSAVYLCASSSTRGRNTEAFFGQGTRLTVV.

A remark on this clone: This sample includes further DNA sequences coding for the same CDR3. The V gene is TRBV29-1, the J gene TRBJ2-3, with TRBD2 matching 7 bases. The V and J ends lost 8 bases and 2 bases, in that order; junction bases with no gene match: 7. Germline CDR1 and CDR2: SQVTM and ANQGSEA. CDR3 size: 13 residues. CDR3 in DNA: TGCAGCACCGCGACTAGCTACACAGATACGCAGTATTTT. Encoded protein: CSTATSYTDTQYF.

V usage is TRBV7-2 and J usage is TRBJ2-7, with D maybe TRBD2 (6 bases). Germline values: CDR1 SGHTA, CDR2 FQGNSA. Deletions cut 5 bases from V and 0 bases from J, with 11 bases between. The CDR3 is 14 residues long. The CDR3 nucleotides are TGTGCCAGCAGCCTGATAGCGGACTCCTACGAGCAGTACTTC. Translation: CASSLIADSYEQYF.

V usage is TRBV5-1 and J usage is TRBJ2-3; 8 bases are shared with TRBD2. Trimming cost V 4 bases and J 2 bases; bases outside gene matches: 15. From germline, CDR1 is SGHRS and CDR2 YFSETQ. This CDR3 has 18 residues. The CDR3 protein is CASSLLEGAGGLTDTQYF. DNA of the CDR3: TGCGCCAGCAGCCTCCTGGAGGGTGCGGGAGGCCTCACAGATACGCAGTATTTT.

The genes are TRBV6-1 and TRBJ2-1, with 10 positions matching TRBD1. This CDR3 is 15 amino acids long. CDR1 is MNHNS and CDR2 is SASEGT in the germline V gene. Trimming cost V 6 bases and J 3 bases; bases outside gene matches: 5. CDR3 DNA: TGTGCCAGCAGCCGCCGGGACAGGGGCTACAATGAGCAGTTCTTC. Translating it yields CASSRRDRGYNEQFF.

The chain carries TRBV5-4 and TRBJ2-7; D gene unclear. The CDR3 has 12 residues. Trimming removed 0 bases from V and 5 bases from J, with 6 bases in between. Germline-derived CDR1 and CDR2 are SGHNT and YYREEE (reference sequence). CDR3 amino acids: CASSLALNEQYF. Here the CDR3 DNA reads TGTGCCAGCAGCTTGGCTCTGAACGAGCAGTACTTC.

This clone was observed a single time. V gene TRBV18 combines with J gene TRBJ2-2, with 11 bases identical to TRBD1. V lost 5 bases and J lost 2; bases outside the gene matches: 16. Per the germline V gene, CDR1 is KGHSH and CDR2 is LQKENI. The length of the CDR3 is 20 residues. In nucleotides, the CDR3 is TGTGCCAGCTCATCTACCGGGACAGGGGGTCTAGCAACCAACACCGGGGAGCTGTTTTTT. This codes for CASSSTGTGGLATNTGELFF.

This rearrangement joins TRBV11-2 to TRBJ2-1; 8 positions match TRBD2. There are 15 residues in the CDR3. Germline V gene data show CDR1 as SGHAT and CDR2 as FQNNGV. Trimming at V came to 5 bases and at J to 6 bases, leaving 9 bases not matched to a gene. CDR3 loop: CASSQTSGGGNEQFF. Written as DNA, the CDR3 is TGTGCCAGCAGCCAAACTAGCGGAGGGGGCAATGAGCAGTTCTTC.

The chain uses TRBV6-5 and TRBJ1-6, with a possible D match to TRBD1 (6 bases). Trimming shortened V by 3 bases and J by 10 bases, and 13 bases separated the two germline ends. The CDR3 is made up of 14 amino acids. Germline V gene data show CDR1 as MNHEY and CDR2 as SVGAGI. DNA for the CDR3: TGTGCCAGCAGTTATTTAAACAGGGTCTCACCCCTCCACTTT. Protein sequence: CASSYLNRVSPLHF.

The J gene is TRBJ2-3, the V gene TRBV28, with 8 bases matching TRBD2. Germline V lookup: CDR1 MDHEN, CDR2 SYDVKM. Losses at the gene ends were 6 bases for V and 1 base for J; bases not matched to a gene: 9. The CDR3 runs to 16 residues. CDR3: CASSGQRERGTDTQYF. CDR3 bases: TGTGCCAGCAGCGGCCAGCGGGAGAGAGGCACAGATACGCAGTATTTT. The full variable domain, with the rest looked up from reference TRBV28 and TRBJ2-3, is DVKVTQSSRYLVKRTGEKVFLECVQDMDHENMFWYRQDPGLGLRLIYFSYDVKMKEKGDIPEGYSVSREKKERFSLILESASTNQTSMYLCASSGQRERGTDTQYFGPGTRLTVL.

The chain joins TRBV13 to TRBJ1-1; D gene unclear. The V gene's germline CDR1 is PRHDT and CDR2 FYEKMQ (reference sequence). The V end lost 4 bases, the J end lost 1 base, and 13 bases lay between the germline ends. CDR3 size: 15 residues. The CDR3 region is CASSSSPDGNTEAFF. As DNA, the CDR3 is TGTGCCAGCAGCTCGAGCCCGGACGGGAACACTGAAGCTTTCTTT.

The chain is built from TRBV2 and TRBJ2-1; TRBD2 matches 11 bases. CDR1 and CDR2 from the germline V gene are SNHLY and FYNNEI. This CDR3 has 16 amino acids. Trimming at V came to 6 bases and at J to 4 bases, leaving 8 bases not matched to a gene. The CDR3 protein is CASRQGTSGYYNEQFF. The CDR3 bases are TGTGCCAGCAGGCAAGGGACTAGCGGATATTACAATGAGCAGTTCTTC.

The chain carries TRBV28 and TRBJ1-2, with D maybe TRBD1 (5 bases). This CDR3 comprises 14 residues. Per the germline V gene, CDR1 is MDHEN and CDR2 is SYDVKM. V lost 1 base and J lost 1, with 7 bases in between. CDR3 amino acids: CASSLYGGNYGYTF. The CDR3 nucleotides are TGTGCCAGCAGTTTATACGGGGGTAACTATGGCTACACCTTC.

V and J are TRBV4-1 and TRBJ2-7; D perhaps matches TRBD1 (6 bases). V lost 1 base and J lost 2, with 15 bases in between. This CDR3 comprises 16 residues. CDR1 is MGHRA, CDR2 YSYEKL, per germline. The CDR3 reads CASSQVGSTGTYEQYF. CDR3 nucleotides: TGCGCCAGCAGCCAAGTTGGAAGCACAGGGACCTACGAGCAGTACTTC.

Only one count was recorded for this clone. The chain uses TRBV4-1 and TRBJ1-5; 10 positions match TRBD1. The CDR3 has 19 residues. From germline, CDR1 is MGHRA and CDR2 YSYEKL. J gave up 0 bases and V 3 bases, and 11 bases lay outside the gene matches. DNA for the CDR3: TGCGCCAGCAGCCAGGGCCGGGACAGGGGTGCCTATAGCAATCAGCCCCAGCATTTT. Its protein product is CASSQGRDRGAYSNQPQHF.

This chain connects TRBV7-9 to TRBJ2-1, with D perhaps TRBD2 (6 bases). This CDR3 contains 15 residues. V lost 2 bases and J lost 4, with 12 bases in between. Germline-derived CDR1 and CDR2 are SEHNR and FQNEAQ (reference sequence). Here the CDR3 reads CASSLREALYNEQFF. In DNA form, the CDR3 reads TGTGCCAGCAGCTTAAGGGAGGCCCTATACAATGAGCAGTTCTTC. Full variable domain (rest looked up from reference TRBV7-9 and TRBJ2-1): DTGVSQNPRHKITKRGQNVTFRCDPISEHNRLYWYRQTLGQGPEFLTYFQNEAQLEKSRLLSDRFSAERPKGSFSTLEIQRTEQGDSAMYLCASSLREALYNEQFFGPGTRLTVL.

This clone showed up just once. CDR3 DNA: TGTGCCTGGAGTAAAGGGACTTCGAGAGATACGCAGTATTTT. Its protein is CAWSKGTSRDTQYF. J is TRBJ2-3 and V is TRBV30; a possible D gene is TRBD2 (6 bases). The germline V gene has CDR1 GTSNPN and CDR2 SVGIG (reference sequence). V was shortened by 2 bases and J by 5 bases, with 14 bases between the two germline ends. The CDR3 consists of 14 residues.

This chain links TRBV18 with TRBJ2-5; D may correspond to TRBD1 or TRBD2 (5 bases each). Germline assignment: CDR1 KGHSH and CDR2 LQKENI. The CDR3 has 14 amino acids. V lost 1 base and J 5 bases, leaving 11 bases between the germline ends. The CDR3 here is CASSPQGRGETQYF. CDR3 DNA: TGTGCCAGCTCACCACAGGGACGTGGGGAGACCCAGTACTTC.

The chain uses TRBV28 and TRBJ1-2; D ambiguous. The V gene lost 4 bases and the J gene lost 1 base, with 16 bases spanning the gap. Germline-derived CDR1 and CDR2 are MDHEN and SYDVKM. The CDR3 sequence is 16 residues long. CDR3 bases: TGTGCCAGCAGTTCAGTTGGGGAGACTGGTAACTATGGCTACACCTTC. This gives the protein CASSSVGETGNYGYTF.